This is a list of T cell receptor beta chains from one sample in a study of T cells in Graves' hyperthyroidism and ophthalmopathy. From the multiplex PCR reads, TCRdb called clonotypes with MiXCR, one entry per CDR3 protein. The sample contains some 500,000 distinct CDR3 sequences, approximately 14% of which appear only once. Sequencing was carried out using blood. The receptors were gathered from a woman aged 18-30 years with Graves' hyperthyroidism. CDR3s include the opening cysteine and the closing phenylalanine or tryptophan. D genes are given only for firm matches. Clone size is given for some rows only: seen once, a few or many times, or a class if the clone is expanded.

j_gene | d_gene | abundance | v_gene | CDR3nt | CDR3aa
TRBJ2-1 | NA | many | TRBV6-1 | TGTGCCAGCAGACAGCTCCCCTCCTACAATGAGCAGTTCTTC | CASRQLPSYNEQFF
TRBJ1-2 | TRBD1 | many | TRBV3-1 | TGTGCCAGCAGCTATTGGACAGGGATGGGGAACTATGGCTACACCTTC | CASSYWTGMGNYGYTF
TRBJ1-6 | NA | many | TRBV3-1 | TGTGCCAGCACCACAAAGGGGTATAATTCACCCCTCCACTTT | CASTTKGYNSPLHF
TRBJ1-5 | NA | many | TRBV6-5 | TGTGCCAGCAGTTACCCGGGAGGTTATCAGCCCCAGCATTTT | CASSYPGGYQPQHF
TRBJ1-2 | NA | NA | TRBV6-1 | TGTGCCAGCACCCTTTCACTAGGCAGCTCGGGTGGCTACACCTTC | CASTLSLGSSGGYTF
TRBJ1-6 | NA | many | TRBV30 | TGTGCCTGGAGTGTTGTAGGGGCTGGAAATTCACCCCTCCACTTT | CAWSVVGAGNSPLHF
TRBJ1-2 | NA | few | TRBV7-2 | TGTGCCAGCAGCTTAGAATGGATTGGCTACACCTTC | CASSLEWIGYTF
TRBJ2-7 | NA | many | TRBV2 | TGTGCCAGCCGGGGCTTAACAGGCGGGTTCTACGAGCAGTACTTC | CASRGLTGGFYEQYF
TRBJ1-3 | NA | few | TRBV2 | TGTGCCAGCAGTCCGGATTACCCTGGAAACACCATATATTTT | CASSPDYPGNTIYF
TRBJ2-3 | NA | NA | TRBV14 | TGTGCCAGCACATCCCTCAGGGGCCCCACAGATACGCAGTATTTT | CASTSLRGPTDTQYF
TRBJ2-1 | NA | NA | TRBV14 | TGTGCCAGCAGCCTCCCGGGACGGTACAATGAGCAGTTCTTC | CASSLPGRYNEQFF
TRBJ1-5 | NA | many | TRBV19 | TGTGCCAGTAGTATGATGGGGATGAGTCAGCCCCAGCATTTT | CASSMMGMSQPQHF
TRBJ2-1 | NA | many | TRBV19 | TGTGCCAGTGGAGGTTGGGGGAGTAGGGGCGATGAGCAGTTCTTC | CASGGWGSRGDEQFF
TRBJ2-5 | NA | NA | TRBV4-2 | TGTGCCAGCAGCCAAGATAAGGGCAGGGCAGAGACCCAGTACTTC | CASSQDKGRAETQYF
TRBJ2-5 | TRBD2 | many | TRBV28 | TGTGCCAGCACGGGGACTAGCGGGTCTCAAGAGACCCAGTACTTC | CASTGTSGSQETQYF
TRBJ2-1 | NA | many | TRBV19 | TGTGCCAGTAGTATGGGGTCGGAGGAGCAGTTCTTC | CASSMGSEEQFF
TRBJ1-6 | NA | many | TRBV10-3 | TGTGCCATCAGTGAGCCGGGACGATCACCCCTCCACTTT | CAISEPGRSPLHF
TRBJ1-1 | NA | many | TRBV6-1 | TGTGCCAGCGGACCTTTGAACACTGAAGCTTTCTTT | CASGPLNTEAFF
TRBJ2-7 | TRBD2 | few | TRBV5-1 | TGCGCCAGCGGACCCGCGGGAGTCCCCTACGAGCAGTACTTC | CASGPAGVPYEQYF
TRBJ2-7 | NA | NA | TRBV19 | TGTGCCAGTAGTATAGGGGGAACCGAGCAGTACTTC | CASSIGGTEQYF
TRBJ1-5 | TRBD1 | many | TRBV28 | TGTGCCAGCAGTTCCCGACAGGGGAGCAATCAGCCCCAGCATTTT | CASSSRQGSNQPQHF
TRBJ2-5 | NA | many | TRBV11-3 | TGTGCCAGCAGCTTATTTAGCGGCCCTCAAGAGACCCAGTACTTC | CASSLFSGPQETQYF
TRBJ1-2 | NA | NA | TRBV10-3 | TGTGCCATCAGCACCGGGGGCTATGGCTACACCTTC | CAISTGGYGYTF
TRBJ2-3 | NA | many | TRBV4-1 | TGCGCCAGCAGCCAAGAGGCAGGCAGGGGTGGTCCAGATACGCAGTATTTT | CASSQEAGRGGPDTQYF
TRBJ2-7 | TRBD2 | NA | TRBV4-2 | TGTGCCAGCAGCCAGGAACTAGCGGGAGGCTCCTACGAGCAGTACTTC | CASSQELAGGSYEQYF
TRBJ2-1 | TRBD2 | NA | TRBV19 | TGTGCCAGTAGTATGACCAGCGGGAGGGTTTTCGTCGATGAGCAGTTCTTC | CASSMTSGRVFVDEQFF
TRBJ1-4 | TRBD1 | NA | TRBV29-1 | TGCAGCGTTCCAGGGGGCACAACTAATGAAAAACTGTTTTTT | CSVPGGTTNEKLFF
TRBJ2-7 | TRBD2 | many | TRBV9 | TGTGCCAGCAGCGTAGAGCGGGGCGAGCAGTACTTC | CASSVERGEQYF
TRBJ2-3 | NA | many | TRBV29-1 | TGCAGCGTTGAAGGAGGGGAACTCTTCCGCACAGATACGCAGTATTTT | CSVEGGELFRTDTQYF
TRBJ1-1 | NA | many | TRBV7-3 | TGTGCCAGCAGCTATACAGGGAACACTGAAGCTTTCTTT | CASSYTGNTEAFF
TRBJ1-5 | TRBD1 | NA | TRBV4-1 | TGCGCCAGCAGCGTGGGCGCCAGGGGGCGAAGCAATCAGCCCCAGCATTTT | CASSVGARGRSNQPQHF
TRBJ1-3 | NA | many | TRBV3-1 | TGTGCCAGCAGCTCTACACGGAAAATAGGAAACACCATATATTTT | CASSSTRKIGNTIYF
TRBJ2-1 | NA | many | TRBV19 | TGTGCCAGTAGTATAGCGGGATACAATGAGCAGTTCTTC | CASSIAGYNEQFF
TRBJ2-3 | NA | NA | TRBV7-6 | TGTGCCAGCAGCCCCCCCGGCGGAGATACGCAGTATTTT | CASSPPGGDTQYF
TRBJ2-5 | NA | NA | TRBV6-4 | TGTGCCAGCCTGATTACTAGAGAGACCCAGTACTTC | CASLITRETQYF
TRBJ1-1 | TRBD1 | many | TRBV12-3/TRBV12-4 | TGTGCCAGCAGTAGGACAGGGGCCGGGTCTGAAGCTTTCTTT | CASSRTGAGSEAFF
TRBJ1-4 | NA | NA | TRBV3-1 | TGTGCCAGCAGCCAAGAAAGTGAAAAACTGTTTTTT | CASSQESEKLFF
TRBJ2-5 | NA | many | TRBV12-3/TRBV12-4 | TGTGCCAGCAGTTTAAATTTAGAGACCCAGTACTTC | CASSLNLETQYF
TRBJ2-7 | TRBD2 | many | TRBV5-4 | TGTGCCAGCAGCTTGGATAGCGGGAGGCGGTACTTC | CASSLDSGRRYF
TRBJ2-1 | NA | NA | TRBV20-1 | TGCAGTGCTCGTGGGGGCGCGGGCGGCAATGAGCAGTTCTTC | CSARGGAGGNEQFF
TRBJ2-1 | NA | many | TRBV12-3/TRBV12-4 | TGTGCCAGCAGTATACTAGTTGTTGAGCAGTTCTTC | CASSILVVEQFF
TRBJ2-4 | TRBD2 | NA | TRBV3-1 | TGTGCCAGCAGCCAAGGCTCGTCTGGCAGTAGCGGGGCCAAAAACATTCAGTACTTC | CASSQGSSGSSGAKNIQYF
TRBJ2-1 | NA | many | TRBV11-2 | TGTGCCAGCAGCGCGAACCGGGGTGAGCAGTTCTTC | CASSANRGEQFF
TRBJ2-1 | NA | many | TRBV24-1 | TGTGCCACCAGGAGGGGGTCGTCTACGAACAATGAGCAGTTCTTC | CATRRGSSTNNEQFF
TRBJ1-5 | NA | many | TRBV3-1 | TGTGCCAGCAGCCAAGCAGGACGCAATCAGCCCCAGCATTTT | CASSQAGRNQPQHF
TRBJ2-1 | TRBD2 | NA | TRBV4-1 | TGCGCCAGCAGCAAACCCCAAATAGCGGGCGGGTACAATGAGCAGTTCTTC | CASSKPQIAGGYNEQFF
TRBJ1-2 | TRBD1 | many | TRBV30 | TGTGCCTGGAGCCCATGGGACAGGGAAGGCTACACCTTC | CAWSPWDREGYTF
TRBJ1-4 | TRBD1 | NA | TRBV4-1 | TGCGCCAGCAGAAGAGGAGGGGGCACTAATGAAAAACTGTTTTTT | CASRRGGGTNEKLFF
TRBJ2-3 | NA | NA | TRBV7-9 | TGTGCCAGCAGCCATACCCCCACAGATACGCAGTATTTT | CASSHTPTDTQYF
TRBJ1-1 | NA | few | TRBV4-2 | TGTGCCAGCAGCCGCAGAGAGGATAACACTGAAGCTTTCTTT | CASSRREDNTEAFF
TRBJ2-5 | NA | many | TRBV20-1 | TGCAGTGCTAGTCCAAGTCAAGAGACCCAGTACTTC | CSASPSQETQYF